This entry lists 20 T cell receptor beta chains sequenced from one sample in a study of shared clonotypes between healthy human individuals. Only in-frame clones appear in the TCRdb table, and some are missing; sequencing was by immunoSEQ multiplex PCR. This table has over a million clones, about 98% appearing once. Sequenced material: naive CD4+ T cells sorted from blood. The sample's subset: CD45RA+ positively selected. These receptors all come from a man between 25 and 39 years old in good health.

The chain employs TRBV5-1 and TRBJ2-5; D call uncertain. Germline lookup yields CDR1 SGHRS and CDR2 YFSETQ. V was shortened by 0 bases and J by 1 base, with 10 bases between the two germline ends. This CDR3 region has 15 residues. DNA for the CDR3: TGCGCCAGCAGCTTGGTAGGGCAAAGCCAAGAGACCCAGTACTTC. As protein: CASSLVGQSQETQYF.

Comments on this clone: The junction does not match germline at one end; this may be a read error. The chain is built from TRBV5-4 and TRBJ2-7, with 10 bases that match TRBD1. CDR3 length: 14 amino acids. CDR1 and CDR2 (germline): SGHNT, YYREEE (reference sequence). CDR3 bases: TGTGCCAGCAGCCTCGGGACAGGGGATTTGGGGACTCCCTTC. Its protein is CASSLGTGDLGTPF.

This chain links TRBV7-9 with TRBJ1-1, with D perhaps matching TRBD1 (5 bases). V lost 3 bases, J lost 3 bases, and 14 bases lay in between. This CDR3 comprises 15 residues. Germline V gene data show CDR1 as SEHNR and CDR2 as FQNEAQ (reference sequence). The CDR3 protein is CASSFGGVEYTEAFF. As DNA, the CDR3 is TGTGCCAGCAGCTTCGGGGGGGTAGAGTACACTGAAGCTTTCTTT.

The chain joins TRBV6-1 to TRBJ2-7; no reliable D call. CDR1 is MNHNS and CDR2 is SASEGT in the germline V gene. Trimming shortened V by 9 bases and J by 5 bases, and 17 bases separated the two germline ends. This CDR3 spans 13 amino acids. DNA for the CDR3: TGTGCCAGTTCACGGGCGGTAAATCACGAGCAGTACTTC. It is translated as CASSRAVNHEQYF.

The chain couples TRBV14 to TRBJ2-7; D not certain. The germline V and J ends were trimmed by 1 base and 1 base, with 11 bases remaining between them. The V gene's germline CDR1 is SGHDN and CDR2 FVKESK. The CDR3 extends over 15 amino acids. Here the CDR3 DNA reads TGTGCCAGCAGCCAAGCGTCCCTGGGTTCCTACGAGCAGTACTTC. Its translation: CASSQASLGSYEQYF.

The chain carries TRBV5-1 and TRBJ1-2, with D perhaps TRBD1 (5 bases). The CDR3 runs to 14 residues. Between the trimmed V and J ends, which lost 3 bases and 4 bases, there was a span of 13 bases. Germline assignment: CDR1 SGHRS and CDR2 YFSETQ. The CDR3 here is CASSSDRNGYGYTF. The CDR3 DNA reads as TGCGCCAGCAGCTCCGACAGAAACGGCTATGGCTACACCTTC.

This clone showed up just once. This chain links TRBV5-4 with TRBJ1-5; no clear D gene. The V end lost 1 base, the J end lost 5 bases, and 10 bases lay between the germline ends. From germline, CDR1 is SGHNT and CDR2 YYREEE (reference sequence). CDR3 size: 14 residues. CDR3 coding DNA: TGTGCCAGCAGCTTGTGGGGAGGAGATCAGCCCCAGCATTTT. Its translation: CASSLWGGDQPQHF.

V and J are TRBV2 and TRBJ2-1, with TRBD2 as a possible D gene (5 bases). Between the trimmed V and J ends, which lost 2 bases and 7 bases, there was a span of 15 bases. Germline V lookup: CDR1 SNHLY, CDR2 FYNNEI. The CDR3 runs to 15 residues. CDR3 in DNA: TGTGCCAGCAGTGAACAGCTCCAAGGGAGAAATGAGCAGTTCTTC. Encoded protein: CASSEQLQGRNEQFF.

A remark on this clone: Different DNA sequences within this sample yield the same CDR3. The chain has TRBV18 and TRBJ2-1; no clear D gene. The germline CDR1 and CDR2 sequences are KGHSH and LQKENI. The CDR3 is 17 amino acids. Trimming took off 1 base at V and 0 bases at J, with 13 bases between the two ends. CDR3 DNA sequence: TGTGCCAGCTCACCACGGTTAACTGGTAGCTCCTACAATGAGCAGTTCTTC. This encodes CASSPRLTGSSYNEQFF.

V and J are TRBV27 and TRBJ1-2, with D unresolved. The CDR3 length is 12 residues. Germline loops: CDR1 MNHEY, CDR2 SMNVEV (reference sequence). V lost 4 bases and J lost 8, with 11 bases in between. CDR3 sequence: CASSWAEDGYTF. The CDR3, as DNA: TGTGCCAGCAGTTGGGCGGAGGACGGCTACACCTTC.

In this sample, this clone turned up once. The chain combines TRBV7-8 with TRBJ2-7; the D gene is possibly TRBD2 (5 bases). The CDR3 runs to 14 residues. Trimming cost V 7 bases and J 2 bases, with 15 bases left between them. Germline loops: CDR1 SGHVS, CDR2 FQNEAQ. In DNA form, the CDR3 reads TGTGCCAGCAATGGTCGGGGAGATCCCTACGAGCAGTACTTC. Protein product: CASNGRGDPYEQYF.

J is TRBJ2-5 and V is TRBV28; D uncertain. The germline V gene encodes CDR1 MDHEN and CDR2 SYDVKM. The CDR3 runs to 14 residues. Trimming left V 5 bases short and J 1 base short, with 11 bases between. CDR3 coding DNA: TGTGCCAGCAGTATCCCGGGTTTCCAAGAGACCCAGTACTTC. Translation: CASSIPGFQETQYF.

The V and J genes are TRBV1 and TRBJ2-7; the table's D gene call, TRBD2, was not cross checked with the DNA. TRBV1 is tagged as a pseudogene. CDR3 size: 18 residues. Here the CDR3 DNA reads TGCACCAGCAGCCAAGAGGCGCTAGCGGGAGGGCCGGTACACGAGCAGTACTTC. Its translation: CTSSQEALAGGPVHEQYF.

This sequence joins TRBV18 and TRBJ1-3; TRBD1 matches 9 bases. Trimming removed 4 bases from V and 3 bases from J; junction bases left unmatched: 7. The CDR3 length is 16 residues. CDR1 KGHSH and CDR2 LQKENI come from the germline V gene. DNA for the CDR3: TGTGCCAGCTCACTTGAACCGGACAGGGGTGGAAACACCATATATTTT. The encoded protein is CASSLEPDRGGNTIYF.

Only one count was recorded for this clone. The chain uses TRBV11-2 and TRBJ2-2; unclear D gene. Trimming removed 0 bases at V and 7 bases at J, with 15 bases between. The CDR3 sequence is 16 residues long. Per germline, CDR1 SGHAT and CDR2 FQNNGV. This CDR3 is CASSLDPGPLSGELFF. CDR3 nucleotides: TGTGCCAGCAGCTTAGACCCGGGTCCTTTGAGCGGGGAGCTGTTTTTT.

The chain recombines TRBV30 with TRBJ1-2; D ambiguous. Germline V lookup: CDR1 GTSNPN, CDR2 SVGIG (reference sequence). Trimming stripped 6 bases from V and 11 bases from J, with 22 bases between. CDR3 size: 13 residues. Here the CDR3 reads CACLDNLPLGYTF. CDR3 bases: TGTGCCTGCCTCGACAACCTCCCCTTGGGGTACACCTTC.

This clone occurred a few times. The J gene is TRBJ1-5, the V gene TRBV2; 7 nucleotides line up with TRBD1. V was pared by 6 bases and J by 6 bases, with 14 bases of the junction left unmatched. Germline CDR1 and CDR2: SNHLY and FYNNEI. The CDR3 runs 16 residues. DNA for the CDR3: TGTGCCAGCAGCCTCGAGGGGGCGCGGTGGGGTCAGCCCCAGCATTTT. This sequence encodes CASSLEGARWGQPQHF.

The CDR3 reads CASSFEGTGSYEQYF. Written as DNA, the CDR3 is TGTGCCAGCAGTTTTGAGGGAACAGGGTCCTACGAGCAGTACTTC. The chain joins TRBV28 to TRBJ2-7; D may be TRBD1 (6 bases). The CDR3 covers 15 residues. The germline V and J ends were trimmed by 3 bases and 1 base, with 13 bases remaining between them. Per germline, CDR1 MDHEN and CDR2 SYDVKM.

This chain uses TRBV7-6 with TRBJ1-2; D remains unclear. CDR1 and CDR2 from the germline V gene are SGHVS and FNYEAQ. V gave up 7 bases and J gave up 7 bases, with 22 bases separating them. The CDR3 is made up of 15 amino acids. The CDR3 DNA reads TGTGCCAGCACCAATTTAAGTTCTCGGAAACTTGGCTACACCTTC. Amino acids: CASTNLSSRKLGYTF.

V is TRBV10-1 and J is TRBJ2-1, with TRBD2 matching over 14 bases. In germline, CDR1 is WNHNN, CDR2 SYGVQD (reference sequence). CDR3 size: 16 residues. The junction had 4 bases not matched to a gene; V was cut back by 0 bases and J by 9 bases. As DNA, the CDR3 is TGCGCCAGCAGTGAGTCAGGGACTAGCGGGAGTTTTGAGCAGTTCTTC. Translating gives CASSESGTSGSFEQFF.